The 11 T cell receptor beta chains below all came from one sample that was sequenced in a study of blood T cell repertoires in COVID-19. Repertoires were generated with immunoSEQ multiplex PCR, while TCRdb's copy carries only in-frame clones and drops some. The sample records 23,000 or so clones, 89% being singletons. The specimen was peripheral blood. The receptors were gathered from a man in his 70s with acute or convalescent COVID-19.

The chain is built from TRBV5-6 and TRBJ2-1; TRBD2 might be the D (6 bases). V lost 7 bases and J 8 bases, leaving 16 bases between the germline ends. Per the germline V gene, CDR1 is SGHDT and CDR2 is YYEEEE. There are 13 residues in the CDR3. The CDR3 coding sequence is TGTGCCAGCGGCCTGAGGCCGGGGGATGAGCAGTTCTTC. Protein: CASGLRPGDEQFF.

This chain links TRBV29-1 with TRBJ2-3; D might be TRBD2 (5 bases). V shed 1 base and J shed 8 bases, with 28 bases lying between them. The CDR3 extends over 18 amino acids. Germline V gene lookup returns CDR1 SQVTM and CDR2 ANQGSEA. This chain's CDR3 is CSVEVWAMAGVSSGTQYF. The CDR3 region has the DNA TGCAGCGTTGAAGTGTGGGCCATGGCGGGCGTTAGCTCGGGTACGCAGTATTTT.

This chain uses TRBV3-1 (or the pseudogene TRBV3-2) with TRBJ2-7; 8 bases line up with TRBD2. The CDR3 consists of 14 residues. Germline CDR1 reads LGHDT; CDR2 reads YNNKEL (reference sequence). The V gene end was trimmed by 1 base and the J gene end by 5 bases; junction bases not matched to a gene: 4. CDR3 in DNA: TGTGCCAGCAGCCAAGGACTAGCGTCGAACGAGCAGTACTTC. It yields the protein CASSQGLASNEQYF.

This clone was seen a single time. The chain is built from TRBV23-1 and TRBJ2-2, with D perhaps TRBD2 (6 bases). TRBV23-1 is assigned to the ORF class and has an uncertain function. This CDR3 has 15 residues. Trimming removed 1 base at V and 5 bases at J, with 11 bases between. In DNA form, the CDR3 reads TGCGCCAGCAGTCAATGCCCAGGAGGGACCGGGGAGCTGTTTTTT. This sequence encodes CASSQCPGGTGELFF.

This clone appeared once. The CDR3 protein is CASSLTGGNTGELFF. CDR3 nucleotide sequence: TGCGCCAGCAGCTTGACTGGCGGTAACACCGGGGAGCTGTTTTTT. The rearrangement uses TRBV5-1 and TRBJ2-2; D gene unclear. Germline V gene lookup returns CDR1 SGHRS and CDR2 YFSETQ. The V gene lost 1 base and the J gene lost 2 bases, with 9 bases spanning the gap. This CDR3 is 15 amino acids long.

This sequence joins TRBV7-2 and TRBJ2-4; a possible D gene is TRBD1 (6 bases). Between the trimmed V and J ends, which lost 5 bases and 3 bases, there was a span of 26 bases. This CDR3 is built from 19 residues. Germline V CDR1 and CDR2: SGHTA, FQGNSA. The CDR3 here is CASSPSGAPNLGGKNIQYF. The CDR3 DNA reads as TGTGCCAGCAGCCCCTCAGGGGCGCCTAATCTCGGTGGCAAAAACATTCAGTACTTC.

A few counts support this clone. The CDR3 is CASSRLAGITGELFF. CDR3 bases: TGTGCCAGCAGCCGGCTAGCGGGCATTACCGGGGAGCTGTTTTTT. The chain has TRBV14 and TRBJ2-2; 8 bases match TRBD2. The V gene's germline CDR1 is SGHDN and CDR2 FVKESK. Losses at the gene ends were 4 bases for V and 5 bases for J; bases not matched to a gene: 6. The CDR3 spans 15 residues.

This clone was recorded once. CDR3: CASSPPNSGDLERGETQYF. The CDR3 DNA is TGTGCCAGCAGCCCACCGAACAGCGGGGACTTGGAGCGGGGGGAGACCCAGTACTTC. V and J are TRBV3-1 (or the pseudogene TRBV3-2) and TRBJ2-5; TRBD2 agrees at 8 bases. V was pared by 4 bases and J by 5 bases, with 21 bases of the junction left unmatched. The CDR3 is made up of 19 amino acids. The germline V gene has CDR1 LGHDT and CDR2 YNNKEL (reference sequence).

V and J are TRBV5-8 and TRBJ2-7; the D is unclear. The CDR3 has 13 amino acids. V lost 0 bases to trimming and J lost 6 bases, with 10 bases between them. From germline, CDR1 is SGHTS and CDR2 YDEGEE. In nucleotides, the CDR3 is TGTGCCAGCAGCTTGGGAGTAGGCGGCGAGCAGTACTTC. It translates to CASSLGVGGEQYF.

The chain employs TRBV18 and TRBJ1-2; 9 bases match TRBD1. Germline assignment: CDR1 KGHSH and CDR2 LQKENI. This CDR3 comprises 17 residues. The V gene end was trimmed by 3 bases and the J gene end by 0 bases; junction bases not matched to a gene: 8. The CDR3, as DNA: TGTGCCAGCTCACCTCTCGGACAGGGGAGTTCTAACTATGGCTACACCTTC. Translated, it gives CASSPLGQGSSNYGYTF.

This chain links TRBV5-1 with TRBJ2-5; 9 nucleotides match TRBD1. The CDR3 is 14 amino acids. The germline CDR1 and CDR2 sequences are SGHRS and YFSETQ. V lost 1 base, J lost 5 bases, and 3 bases stayed unmatched. CDR3 sequence: CASSLRTGVETQYF. The CDR3 DNA sequence: TGCGCCAGCAGCTTGAGGACAGGGGTCGAGACCCAGTACTTC.